The present entry profiles one TCR beta chain with its context. Its specificity is unknown. At the DNA level, this CDR3 is encoded by other sequences in the same sample as well. CD4+ cells were split into CD45RA+ naive and CD45RA-negative memory subsets. This entry is derived from a study of shared clonotypes between healthy human individuals. Sequencing was performed with immunoSEQ multiplex PCR; in TCRdb, only in-frame clones are kept and a portion is missing. The table lists fewer than 1.4 million clones, 70% to 80% of them singletons. Overall study findings and caveats: Sampling covered nothing but blood. Tissue TCR repertoires likely differ from those found in blood.

The specimen sequenced was memory CD4+ T cells from PBMCs. Subset given: CD45RA-negative fraction. The TCR was taken from a man younger than 35 in good health. Some clones in this sample may be carry-over from other donors' samples.

The CDR3 is CASSPQGADTEAFF. The CDR3 DNA reads as TGTGCCAGCTCACCACAAGGGGCAGACACTGAAGCTTTCTTT. The rearrangement joins TRBV18 to TRBJ1-1, with D maybe TRBD1 (5 bases). Germline CDR1 is KGHSH and CDR2 is LQKENI. The CDR3 runs to 14 residues. Trimming took off 1 base at V and 3 bases at J, with 9 bases between the two ends.